The sequence of this T cell receptor (beta chain) was determined in a study of T-cell reconstitution after alpha-beta-depleted transplantation in children. Overall study findings and caveats: Surviving thymic progenitors and recipient T cells were the source of high TCRbeta diversity at day 60 in some patients. By about two months after transplant, alpha-beta T cells reportedly arose from several hundred graft clones that had expanded. Newly generated T cells supplied most T-cell counts and diversity one year post-transplant.

This clonotype was recorded many times. Its antigen is unknown. This CDR3 spans 13 amino acids. Preparation of the TCRbeta library involved a method that used unique molecular identifiers. A single record per CDR3 protein comes from TCRdb applying MiXCR to the PCR reads. This sample has around 450,000 distinct CDR3 sequences; about 10% occur once, and the top ten carry 2%. The V call is TRBV21-1, the J call TRBJ2-7; TRBD2 is the table's D call, not checked against the DNA. TRBV21-1 represents a pseudogene. Sequencing used PBMCs, obtained before TCRalphabeta/CD19-depleted stem cell transplant. The receptor comes from a child between 2 and 9 years old with inherited bone marrow failure, due to receive a stem cell transplant. The CDR3 reads CAITAGGPYEQYF. The CDR3 bases are TGTGCCATAACGGCGGGAGGGCCATACGAGCAGTACTTC.